The TCR beta chain under discussion was sequenced for a study of early T cells in non-severe SARS-CoV-2 infection. TCRdb redid the calling of the 5' RACE reads with MiXCR, one entry per CDR3 protein. The sample contains over 55,000 distinct CDR3 sequences, 9.5% to 15% of which appear only once. The V gene lost 6 bases and the J gene lost 7 bases, with 10 bases spanning the gap. The CDR3 is made up of 12 amino acids. This clonotype occurred many times. Sequencing input: whole blood. The sequence was obtained from an adult who was a healthcare worker with PCR-confirmed SARS-CoV-2 infection or an uninfected control (not recorded which). The rearrangement links TRBV12-3 or TRBV12-4 to TRBJ1-5; unclear D gene. CDR3 loop: CASSPYLQPQHF. As DNA, the CDR3 is TGTGCCAGCAGCCCGTACCTCCAGCCCCAGCATTTT.